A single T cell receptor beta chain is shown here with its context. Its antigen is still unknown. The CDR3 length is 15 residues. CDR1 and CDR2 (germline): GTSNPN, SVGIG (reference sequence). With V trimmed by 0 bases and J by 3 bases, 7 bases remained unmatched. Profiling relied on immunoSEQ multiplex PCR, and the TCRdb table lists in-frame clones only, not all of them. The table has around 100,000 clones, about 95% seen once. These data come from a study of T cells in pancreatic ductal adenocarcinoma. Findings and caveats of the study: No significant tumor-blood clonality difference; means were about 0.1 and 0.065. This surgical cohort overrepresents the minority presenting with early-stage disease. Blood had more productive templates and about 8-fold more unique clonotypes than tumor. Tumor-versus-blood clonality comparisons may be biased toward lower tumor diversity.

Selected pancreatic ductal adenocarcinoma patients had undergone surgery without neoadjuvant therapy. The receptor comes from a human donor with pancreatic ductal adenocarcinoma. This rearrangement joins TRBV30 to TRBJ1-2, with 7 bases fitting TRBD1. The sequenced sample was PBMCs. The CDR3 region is CAWSVRRGLDYGYTF. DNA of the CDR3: TGTGCCTGGAGTGTACGGAGGGGGCTCGACTATGGCTACACCTTC.